The 17 T cell receptor beta chains reported below all come from one sample, sequenced in a study of shared clonotypes between healthy human individuals. TCRdb's table, derived via immunoSEQ multiplex PCR, lists solely in-frame clones and lacks some. There are millions of clones in the sample; around 90% occur only once, and roughly 0.13% lies in the top ten. The specimen was naive CD4+ T cells sorted from blood. The subset here: CD45RA+ positively selected. The source is a man aged 18 to 29 in good health.

This chain joins TRBV2 and TRBJ2-2; 16 positions match TRBD2. This CDR3 is built from 16 residues. Germline V gene data show CDR1 as SNHLY and CDR2 as FYNNEI. The trim removed 7 bases at V and 5 bases at J, leaving 4 bases unmatched. CDR3 coding DNA: TGTGCCAGCACCGGGACTAGCGGGGGGGGGACCGGGGAGCTGTTTTTT. Protein: CASTGTSGGGTGELFF.

The gene calls are TRBV5-1 and TRBJ2-3; the D is unclear. Between the trimmed V and J ends, which lost 1 base and 2 bases, there was a span of 11 bases. Looked up from germline, CDR1 is SGHRS and CDR2 is YFSETQ. This CDR3 is built from 15 residues. In DNA, the CDR3 is TGCGCCAGCAGCTTGCAGGCCCCGAACACAGATACGCAGTATTTT. This sequence encodes CASSLQAPNTDTQYF.

The CDR3 sequence: CASSSGTDTKNIQYF. CDR3 nucleotide sequence: TGTGCCAGCAGCTCCGGGACAGATACCAAAAACATTCAGTACTTC. V gene TRBV11-1 combines with J gene TRBJ2-4; 7 nucleotides agree with TRBD1. The CDR3 is made up of 15 amino acids. Germline lookup yields CDR1 SGHAT and CDR2 FQDESV (reference sequence). V gave up 4 bases and J gave up 2 bases; unmatched junction bases: 5.

The CDR3: CASTSTGTGLTYEQYF. The DNA of the CDR3 is TGTGCCAGCACCTCCACCGGGACAGGTTTAACCTACGAGCAGTACTTC. V usage is TRBV5-5 and J usage is TRBJ2-7, with 8 bases that match TRBD1. The CDR3 has 16 residues. Germline assignment: CDR1 SGHKS and CDR2 YYEKEE (reference sequence). V trimming: 6 bases; J trimming: 2 bases; junction bases outside the gene matches: 13. Together with reference TRBV5-5 and TRBJ2-7, the CDR3 gives the full variable domain: DAGVTQSPTHLIKTRGQQVTLRCSPISGHKSVSWYQQVLGQGPQFIFQYYEKEERGRGNFPDRFSARQFPNYSSELNVNALLLGDSALYLCASTSTGTGLTYEQYFGPGTRLTVT.

The rearrangement links TRBV14 to TRBJ2-3, with D possibly TRBD2 on 6 matching bases. The V end lost 4 bases, the J end lost 3 bases, and 20 bases lay between the germline ends. The germline V gene has CDR1 SGHDN and CDR2 FVKESK. CDR3 size: 17 residues. The CDR3 region is CASSPVRTIARTDTQYF. The CDR3 bases are TGTGCCAGCAGCCCCGTTAGGACTATCGCTCGAACAGATACGCAGTATTTT.

V usage is TRBV5-1 and J usage is TRBJ2-6; 9 positions match TRBD1. With 5 bases clipped from V and 3 bases from J, the junction kept 12 bases outside the gene matches. Per the germline V gene, CDR1 is SGHRS and CDR2 is YFSETQ. The CDR3 covers 18 residues. The CDR3 loop reads CASSRTGQGSNGANVLTF. The CDR3 region has the DNA TGCGCCAGCAGTCGGACGGGACAGGGATCTAATGGGGCCAACGTCCTGACTTTC.

With regard to this clone: Other DNA sequences in this specimen translate into the identical CDR3. The chain is built from TRBV11-2 and TRBJ1-5; D is perhaps TRBD1 (5 bases). V lost 1 base to trimming and J lost 5 bases, with 6 bases between them. The CDR3 contains 13 residues. Germline assignment: CDR1 SGHAT and CDR2 FQNNGV. CDR3 DNA sequence: TGTGCCAGCAGCTTAGCGGGGGATCAGCCCCAGCATTTT. Its translation is CASSLAGDQPQHF.

The chain recombines TRBV6-4 with TRBJ2-2; possibly TRBD2 for D (6 bases). Between the trimmed V and J ends, which lost 6 bases and 4 bases, there was a span of 12 bases. Germline CDR1 is MRHNA and CDR2 is SNTAGT. The length of the CDR3 is 14 residues. The DNA for the CDR3 is TGTGCCAGCAGACCCGGGACTTTCACCGGGGAGCTGTTTTTT. This codes for CASRPGTFTGELFF.

The chain carries TRBV6-5 and TRBJ1-3; D remains ambiguous. Germline V gene sequence: CDR1 MNHEY, CDR2 SVGAGI. The CDR3 is 14 residues long. With 6 bases removed from V and 3 bases from J, the gap between germline ends came to 12 bases. The CDR3 nucleotides read TGTGCCAGCAGGCTAGCGGGTGTTGGAAACACCATATATTTT. It encodes CASRLAGVGNTIYF.

This rearrangement joins TRBV30 to TRBJ2-3, with D possibly being TRBD1 (5 bases). The germline CDR1 and CDR2 sequences are GTSNPN and SVGIG (reference sequence). The CDR3 is 12 amino acids. V was trimmed by 4 bases and J by 2 bases, leaving 7 bases between them. This CDR3 is CAWNRLTDTQYF. The CDR3 DNA follows: TGTGCCTGGAACAGGCTCACAGATACGCAGTATTTT.

This chain links TRBV10-3 with TRBJ1-4; 8 bases are shared with TRBD1. Germline trimming cut 8 bases from V and 4 bases from J; bases unmatched to any gene: 9. The CDR3 length is 15 residues. CDR1 and CDR2 from the germline V gene are ENHRY and SYGVKD. The CDR3 spells CAIAAGGGNNEKLFF. For the CDR3, the DNA is TGTGCCATCGCCGCAGGGGGCGGAAATAATGAAAAACTGTTTTTT.

V and J are TRBV7-6 and TRBJ2-1; TRBD2 aligns across 8 bases. CDR1 SGHVS and CDR2 FNYEAQ come from the germline V gene. J lost 0 bases, V lost 0 bases, and 7 bases had no gene match. The CDR3 is 18 amino acids. The CDR3 loop is CASSLAIAGTSSYNEQFF. The DNA for the CDR3 is TGTGCCAGCAGCTTAGCGATAGCGGGAACTAGCTCCTACAATGAGCAGTTCTTC.

The V gene is TRBV6-6, the J gene TRBJ1-2; 11 bases align to TRBD1. Germline assignment: CDR1 MNHNY and CDR2 SVGAGI (reference sequence). The CDR3 extends over 16 amino acids. Losses at the gene ends were 0 bases for V and 4 bases for J; bases not matched to a gene: 4. The CDR3 region is CASSYSPGTGGYGYTF. The DNA for the CDR3 is TGTGCCAGCAGTTACTCGCCGGGGACAGGGGGCTATGGCTACACCTTC.

The chain uses TRBV12-5 and TRBJ2-1; 9 bases are a match to TRBD2. The V segment lost 7 bases and the J segment 13 bases; nucleotides outside the gene matches: 11. Germline CDR1 and CDR2: LGHNT and FRNRAP. The CDR3 loop spans 13 amino acids. In nucleotides, the CDR3 is TGTGCTAGTGCCGACCGGAATAGCGGGAGACAGTTCTTC. It encodes CASADRNSGRQFF.

The V gene is TRBV7-9, the J gene TRBJ2-1; TRBD2 aligns across 9 bases. This CDR3 is built from 15 residues. The germline V gene has CDR1 SEHNR and CDR2 FQNEAQ (reference sequence). Losses at the gene ends were 7 bases for V and 10 bases for J; bases not matched to a gene: 14. CDR3 bases: TGTGCCAGCATCCCTCGAGCGGGGGGCGGAGGCGAGCAGTTCTTC. It encodes CASIPRAGGGGEQFF.

The chain joins TRBV19 to TRBJ2-7; maybe TRBD1 (5 bases). Trimming pared 3 bases from V and 2 bases from J, leaving 11 bases between. The length of the CDR3 is 14 residues. Germline values: CDR1 LNHDA, CDR2 SQIVND (reference sequence). The CDR3 sequence: CASSMTQGPYEQYF. CDR3 bases: TGTGCCAGTAGTATGACTCAGGGTCCCTACGAGCAGTACTTC.

This chain uses TRBV12-5 with TRBJ2-1; TRBD2 matches at 15 bases. Germline CDR1 reads LGHNT; CDR2 reads FRNRAP. The CDR3 loop spans 23 amino acids. V lost 7 bases to trimming and J lost 3 bases; unmatched junction nucleotides: 25. CDR3 coding DNA: TGTGCTAGTGTTGGGGCCCAATCCAAAACCGGGACTAGCGGGAGGACTAACTACAATGAGCAGTTCTTC. Encoded protein: CASVGAQSKTGTSGRTNYNEQFF.